This entry lists 15 T cell receptor beta chains sequenced from one sample in a study of a mutant IDH1 vaccine in newly diagnosed glioma. Time point here: week 47, end of study. Topical imiquimod was applied with each vaccine dose, which held 300 ug of mutant IDH1 20-mer peptide. Which antigens these TCRs recognize remains unknown. TCRdb's copy holds only in-frame clones and misses some; the assay was immunoSEQ multiplex PCR. Of about 50,000 clones in the sample, about 81% were seen once. Specimen: PBMCs, collected from a glioma patient whose treatment included an IDH1 peptide vaccine. These receptors were obtained from a young woman with glioma. Some clones in this sample may be carry-over from other donors' samples.

The V and J genes are TRBV30 and TRBJ2-5; D possibly corresponds to TRBD1 (5 bases). The V gene lost 1 base and the J gene lost 5 bases, with 14 bases spanning the gap. The CDR3 runs 14 residues. CDR1 is GTSNPN and CDR2 is SVGIG in the germline V gene (reference sequence). The CDR3, as DNA: TGTGCCTGGAGTGGCCGAAAGGGGTGGGAGACCCAGTACTTC. It yields the protein CAWSGRKGWETQYF.

V is TRBV29-1 and J is TRBJ2-3; tentatively, D is TRBD1 (5 bases). Germline loops: CDR1 SQVTM, CDR2 ANQGSEA. The CDR3 is 14 residues long. Trimming removed 8 bases at V and 2 bases at J, with 17 bases between. The CDR3 DNA is TGCAGCTCAGGGCAGCAGCCTCTCACAGATACGCAGTATTTT. It encodes CSSGQQPLTDTQYF.

The chain joins TRBV7-6 to TRBJ2-5; D is tentatively TRBD1 or TRBD2 (7 bases each). CDR1 is SGHVS and CDR2 is FNYEAQ in the germline V gene. The V and J ends lost 7 bases and 4 bases respectively, with 22 bases between them. CDR3 length: 16 amino acids. The CDR3 loop reads CASTPPGAGGGETQYF. The CDR3 DNA follows: TGTGCCAGCACTCCCCCCGGGGCAGGGGGGGGAGAGACCCAGTACTTC. Full variable domain (rest looked up from reference TRBV7-6 and TRBJ2-5): GAGVSQSPRYKVTKRGQDVALRCDPISGHVSLYWYRQALGQGPEFLTYFNYEAQQDKSGLPNDRFSAERPEGSISTLTIQRTEQRDSAMYRCASTPPGAGGGETQYFGPGTRLLVL.

This sequence joins TRBV15 and TRBJ2-5; D uncertain. Germline CDR1 LNHNV, CDR2 YYDKDF (reference sequence). The CDR3 runs to 15 residues. V was pared by 0 bases and J by 7 bases, with 15 bases between. This CDR3 reads CATSRDVRPEGTQYF. The CDR3, as DNA: TGTGCCACCAGCAGAGATGTTAGACCAGAAGGGACCCAGTACTTC. Full variable domain (outside the CDR3, taken from reference TRBV15 and TRBJ2-5): DAMVIQNPRYQVTQFGKPVTLSCSQTLNHNVMYWYQQKSSQAPKLLFHYYDKDFNNEADTPDNFQSRRPNTSFCFLDIRSPGLGDTAMYLCATSRDVRPEGTQYFGPGTRLLVL.

The chain combines TRBV11-3 with TRBJ2-1, with D unresolved. Germline-derived CDR1 and CDR2 are SGHNT and YENEEA. The CDR3 is 15 amino acids. V was cut by 5 bases and J by 8 bases, with 19 bases left in between. The CDR3 here is CASSSPWASRDEQFF. The CDR3 DNA reads TGTGCCAGCAGCAGTCCGTGGGCTTCCCGGGATGAGCAGTTCTTC. Supplemented by reference TRBV11-3 and TRBJ2-1, the full variable domain reads EAGVVQSPRYKIIEKKQPVAFWCNPISGHNTLYWYLQNLGQGPELLIRYENEEAVDDSQLPKDRFSAERLKGVDSTLKIQPAELGDSAVYLCASSSPWASRDEQFFGPGTRLTVL.

The V and J genes are TRBV11-2 and TRBJ1-1, with 7 positions matching TRBD1. This CDR3 contains 15 residues. Looked up from germline, CDR1 is SGHAT and CDR2 is FQNNGV. V trimming: 5 bases; J trimming: 6 bases; junction bases outside the gene matches: 12. CDR3 nucleotide sequence: TGTGCCAGCAGCCGCACGGAGGGGGCTCAGGCTGAAGCTTTCTTT. Translating gives CASSRTEGAQAEAFF.

The chain has TRBV2 and TRBJ2-1; 7 nucleotides agree with TRBD2. The V and J ends lost 5 bases and 4 bases, in that order; junction bases with no gene match: 2. This CDR3 comprises 13 residues. CDR1 is SNHLY, CDR2 FYNNEI, per germline. DNA of the CDR3: TGTGCCAGCAGTAAGGGACTATACAATGAGCAGTTCTTC. Protein: CASSKGLYNEQFF.

The chain uses TRBV2 and TRBJ2-7; D may correspond to TRBD1 or TRBD2 (5 bases each). Germline-derived CDR1 and CDR2 are SNHLY and FYNNEI. The CDR3 is made up of 14 amino acids. Trimming removed 4 bases from V and 0 bases from J, with 10 bases in between. Written as DNA, the CDR3 is TGTGCCAGCAGTGCCACCGGGACCTCCTACGAGCAGTACTTC. Translation: CASSATGTSYEQYF.

The CDR3 protein is CASSQELHSYGYTF. The CDR3 nucleotides are TGTGCCAGCAGCCAAGAACTTCATAGCTATGGCTACACCTTC. The J gene is TRBJ1-2, the V gene TRBV14; D is uncertain. Trimming took off 0 bases at V and 4 bases at J, with 9 bases between the two ends. The CDR3 loop spans 14 amino acids. The germline gives CDR1 SGHDN, CDR2 FVKESK.

The CDR3 coding sequence is TGCGCCAGCAGCTTGGGACAGGATCTGATCTACGAGCAGTACTTC. It specifies CASSLGQDLIYEQYF. The rearrangement joins TRBV5-1 to TRBJ2-7, with D possibly being TRBD1 (6 bases). Per the germline V gene, CDR1 is SGHRS and CDR2 is YFSETQ. CDR3 length equals 15 residues. Trimming removed 0 bases from V and 3 bases from J, with 13 bases in between.

The chain is built from TRBV5-4 and TRBJ2-7, with 8 bases lining up with TRBD1. Germline CDR1 is SGHNT and CDR2 is YYREEE (reference sequence). This CDR3 contains 14 residues. V was clipped by 4 bases and J by 7 bases; unmatched bases: 10. DNA for the CDR3: TGTGCCAGCAGCCTCTCGACAGGGGTGCGGGAGCAGTACTTC. Translation gives CASSLSTGVREQYF.

The chain employs TRBV9 and TRBJ2-5, with 10 bases aligning to TRBD2. The CDR3 spans 15 residues. CDR1 and CDR2 (germline): SGDLS, YYNGEE. V lost 3 bases and J lost 1; bases outside the gene matches: 3. The CDR3 region is CASSASGRSQETQYF. CDR3 in DNA: TGTGCCAGCAGCGCTAGCGGGAGATCCCAAGAGACCCAGTACTTC. Supplemented by reference TRBV9 and TRBJ2-5, the full variable domain reads DSGVTQTPKHLITATGQRVTLRCSPRSGDLSVYWYQQSLDQGLQFLIQYYNGEERAKGNILERFSAQQFPDLHSELNLSSLELGDSALYFCASSASGRSQETQYFGPGTRLLVL.

This clone has a single count. V and J are TRBV20-1 and TRBJ1-1, with D uncertain. The CDR3 contains 11 residues. The ends were cut back, 5 bases at V and 2 bases at J, with 6 bases in the middle. Germline V gene data show CDR1 as DFQATT and CDR2 as SNEGSKA (reference sequence). The CDR3 region is CSAGENTEAFF. CDR3 nucleotide sequence: TGCAGTGCTGGGGAAAACACTGAAGCTTTCTTT.

This clone appeared a few times. The chain carries TRBV5-1 and TRBJ2-7; the match to TRBD2 covers 12 bases. Germline values: CDR1 SGHRS, CDR2 YFSETQ. The CDR3 contains 15 residues. V gave up 0 bases and J gave up 6 bases; unmatched junction bases: 4. CDR3 loop: CASSLVASGRAEQYF. As DNA, the CDR3 is TGCGCCAGCAGCTTGGTGGCTAGCGGGAGGGCCGAGCAGTACTTC.

J is TRBJ2-7 and V is TRBV4-1, with unresolved D. The length of the CDR3 is 15 residues. Germline CDR1 and CDR2: MGHRA and YSYEKL. Trimming cost V 0 bases and J 1 base, with 10 bases left between them. CDR3 loop: CASSQEVTRSYEQYF. CDR3 coding DNA: TGCGCCAGCAGCCAAGAAGTGACAAGGTCCTACGAGCAGTACTTC.